Reported below is one T cell receptor beta chain. Its target is unknown. The sample belongs to a study of T cell responses to AZD1222 COVID-19 vaccine. Study-level findings and limits: Compared with day 0, the breadth and depth of the Spike-specific TCR repertoire rose significantly after two doses of AZD1222. Unmutated variant regions reportedly attract nearly half of all spike-specific TCRs. Most donors were white British, females outnumbered males, and clonal diversity was possibly underestimated. No day 14 peak samples; only post-peak repertoires were characterized.

This table comes from immunoSEQ multiplex PCR, and its TCRdb copy is limited to in-frame clones, with some not included. Here the sample spans roughly 180,000 clones, about 93% being singletons. V gave up 6 bases and J gave up 4 bases, with 15 bases separating them. Per germline, CDR1 MNHEY and CDR2 SMNVEV (reference sequence). The CDR3 spans 14 residues. The specimen was peripheral blood, collected 28 days after the second dose of the MenACWY control vaccine. This clonotype originated in an adult who received the MenACWY meningococcal vaccine as a control. The rearrangement links TRBV27 to TRBJ1-1, with a possible D match to TRBD1 (6 bases). CDR3 DNA sequence: TGTGCCAGCAGGCCAAACAGGGAGTCCACTGAAGCTTTCTTT. It encodes CASRPNRESTEAFF.